The 18 T cell receptor beta chains given below trace back to one sample, sequenced in a study of T cell repertoires in cytomegalovirus infection. Each CDR3 protein gets one entry after TCRdb re-called the reads with MiXCR. The data hold fewer than 1,000,000 distinct CDR3 sequences, with about a third observed a single time. For these receptors, no antigen is known. The material sequenced was cultured CD8+ T cells from PBMCs, taken from culture after CMV antigen stimulation. The receptors originated from a human donor in good health (CMV status not recorded). Some clones in this sample may be carry-over from other donors' samples.

Remarks on this clonotype: This may stem from a read error, because a much larger clone lies one nucleotide away. The chain joins TRBV2 to TRBJ1-5; perhaps TRBD1 as D (6 bases). Trimming cost V 6 bases and J 3 bases, with 9 bases left between them. CDR3 length: 13 amino acids. The germline CDR1 and CDR2 sequences are SNHLY and FYNNEI. The CDR3: CASSGDINQPQHF. DNA for the CDR3: TGTGCCAGCAGCGGGGACATCAATCAGCCCCAGCATTTT.

This clonotype was seen many times. The gene calls are TRBV7-2 and TRBJ2-7, with 10 bases lining up with TRBD1. Germline CDR1 and CDR2: SGHTA and FQGNSA. The CDR3 runs 12 residues. The V gene end was trimmed by 8 bases and the J gene end by 3 bases; junction bases not matched to a gene: 1. The CDR3 loop is CASGDRGYEQYF. For the CDR3, the DNA is TGTGCCAGCGGGGACAGGGGCTACGAGCAGTACTTC.

This clonotype was recorded many times. The chain has TRBV7-2 and TRBJ2-7; no definite D call. Germline CDR1 is SGHTA and CDR2 is FQGNSA. CDR3 length equals 15 residues. Trimming stripped 3 bases from V and 0 bases from J, with 12 bases between. This CDR3 is CASSFSGYRSYEQYF. As DNA, the CDR3 is TGTGCCAGCAGCTTTTCTGGTTACCGCTCCTACGAGCAGTACTTC.

In this sample, this clonotype turned up a few times. The chain joins TRBV4-2 to TRBJ2-1; D might be TRBD2 (6 bases). CDR1 is LGHNA, CDR2 YNFKEQ, per germline. The CDR3 extends over 13 amino acids. The V end was cut by 8 bases, the J end by 6 bases, with 14 bases between. The CDR3 here is CASRGNSVNEQFF. The CDR3, as DNA: TGTGCCAGCCGGGGGAATAGCGTCAATGAGCAGTTCTTC.

J is TRBJ1-4 and V is TRBV12-3 or TRBV12-4, with TRBD1 matching 10 bases. V gave up 6 bases and J gave up 6 bases; unmatched junction bases: 7. The CDR3 is made up of 15 amino acids. CDR3 region: CASRRVGTGDEKLFF. The CDR3 coding sequence is TGTGCCAGCAGGAGGGTAGGGACAGGGGATGAAAAACTGTTTTTT.

This clonotype was detected only once. The V and J genes are TRBV28 and TRBJ1-4, with D maybe TRBD1 (5 bases). The CDR3 is 15 residues long. Trimming took off 4 bases at V and 6 bases at J, with 15 bases between the two ends. CDR1 is MDHEN and CDR2 is SYDVKM in the germline V gene. This CDR3 is CASSSRDGLYEKLFF. CDR3 in DNA: TGTGCCAGCAGTTCCCGGGACGGACTATATGAAAAACTGTTTTTT.

The gene calls are TRBV19 and TRBJ1-5, with TRBD1 identical over 9 bases. Germline-derived CDR1 and CDR2 are LNHDA and SQIVND (reference sequence). V dropped 8 bases and J dropped 5; count of bases not matched to a gene: 10. The CDR3 contains 15 residues. The CDR3 nucleotides read TGTGCCAGTGGATCCGGGACAGGGTATCATCAGCCCCAGCATTTT. It yields the protein CASGSGTGYHQPQHF.

The chain links TRBV27 to TRBJ2-7; 7 nucleotides match TRBD1. The CDR3 covers 13 residues. Germline V gives CDR1 MNHEY, CDR2 SMNVEV (reference sequence). The V segment lost 4 bases and the J segment 4 bases; nucleotides outside the gene matches: 4. CDR3 residues: CASSSSTGYEQYF. CDR3 bases: TGTGCCAGCAGTTCCTCGACAGGGTACGAGCAGTACTTC.

Only a few counts were recorded for this clonotype. The gene calls are TRBV6-1 and TRBJ2-5; TRBD2 aligns across 8 bases. CDR1 is MNHNS and CDR2 is SASEGT in the germline V gene. CDR3 length equals 13 residues. V was clipped by 7 bases and J by 5 bases; unmatched bases: 6. The CDR3 bases are TGTGCCAGCACCCTTCCGGGGGGGGAGACCCAGTACTTC. Amino acids: CASTLPGGETQYF.

The V gene is TRBV7-9, the J gene TRBJ2-1, with 11 bases identical to TRBD1. Germline V CDR1 and CDR2: SEHNR, FQNEAQ (reference sequence). This CDR3 is 17 amino acids long. The junction had 11 bases not matched to a gene; V was cut back by 6 bases and J by 4 bases. The CDR3 region has the DNA TGTGCCAGCAGGGCCGGGACAGGGGGTCTAAGTTACAATGAGCAGTTCTTC. It specifies CASRAGTGGLSYNEQFF.

This clonotype was seen only a few times. The V gene is TRBV29-1, the J gene TRBJ1-1; D might be TRBD1 (5 bases). V dropped 7 bases and J dropped 1 base, with 13 bases sitting between them. Germline V gene sequence: CDR1 SQVTM, CDR2 ANQGSEA. The CDR3 runs 13 residues. CDR3 loop: CSAIGAANTEAFF. In nucleotides, the CDR3 is TGCAGCGCCATAGGGGCAGCGAACACTGAAGCTTTCTTT.

The rearrangement links TRBV10-3 to TRBJ2-7; D is perhaps TRBD1 (5 bases). From germline, CDR1 is ENHRY and CDR2 SYGVKD. The CDR3 spans 12 residues. Trimming took off 4 bases at V and 5 bases at J, with 9 bases between the two ends. This chain's CDR3 is CAISGKGNEQYF. CDR3 DNA: TGTGCCATCAGTGGAAAGGGGAACGAGCAGTACTTC.

In the case of this clonotype: This sequence may be a read error, since a much larger clone differs from it by one base. V usage is TRBV12-5 and J usage is TRBJ2-1, with a possible D match to TRBD1 (6 bases). This CDR3 has 13 amino acids. V lost 2 bases and J 7 bases, leaving 9 bases between the germline ends. The germline gives CDR1 LGHNT, CDR2 FRNRAP. Here the CDR3 DNA reads TGTGCTAGTGGTTTGCTACAGGGAAATGAGCAGTTCTTC. Translating gives CASGLLQGNEQFF.

V gene TRBV6-8 combines with J gene TRBJ2-7; D might be TRBD1 or TRBD2, each matching 5 bases. CDR3 length equals 14 residues. With 3 bases removed from V and 2 bases from J, the gap between germline ends came to 11 bases. The V gene's germline CDR1 is MNHGY and CDR2 SAAAGT. The CDR3 DNA is TGTGCCAGCAGTTATTTCCAGGGACCCTACGAGCAGTACTTC. It encodes CASSYFQGPYEQYF.

This clonotype was picked up a small number of times. The chain joins TRBV24-1 to TRBJ1-5; tentatively, D is TRBD1 (5 bases). The CDR3 contains 14 residues. Germline CDR1 reads KGHDR; CDR2 reads SFDVKD. Trimming took 4 bases from V and 6 from J, leaving 12 bases between them. CDR3 region: CATSETQGSQPQHF. CDR3 DNA sequence: TGTGCCACCAGTGAGACTCAGGGAAGTCAGCCCCAGCATTTT.

This clonotype was counted a few times. This sequence joins TRBV5-4 and TRBJ2-5; 8 bases are a match to TRBD2. The V gene's germline CDR1 is SGHNT and CDR2 YYREEE (reference sequence). This CDR3 is built from 17 residues. J gave up 0 bases and V 0 bases, and 7 bases lay outside the gene matches. CDR3 sequence: CASSLGAASGYQETQYF. CDR3 bases: TGTGCCAGCAGCTTGGGGGCGGCTAGCGGGTACCAAGAGACCCAGTACTTC.

This clonotype was picked up a small number of times. The chain employs TRBV12-3 or TRBV12-4 and TRBJ2-3; 11 bases match TRBD1. J gave up 4 bases and V 6 bases, and 9 bases lay outside the gene matches. This CDR3 region has 16 residues. The CDR3 DNA is TGTGCCAGCAGCCCCGGGACAGGGGGGGAGGCAGATACGCAGTATTTT. Protein sequence: CASSPGTGGEADTQYF.

The gene calls are TRBV7-2 and TRBJ2-2; possible D gene TRBD2, 5 bases. Germline values: CDR1 SGHTA, CDR2 FQGNSA. The CDR3 spans 17 residues. Trimming shortened V by 4 bases and J by 4 bases, and 19 bases separated the two germline ends. The chain's CDR3 is CASSSSVAPGSTGELFF. The CDR3 nucleotides are TGTGCCAGCAGCTCGTCAGTCGCTCCGGGGTCCACCGGGGAGCTGTTTTTT. Based on the CDR3 plus reference TRBV7-2 and TRBJ2-2, the full variable domain is GAGVSQSPSNKVTEKGKDVELRCDPISGHTALYWYRQSLGQGLEFLIYFQGNSAPDKSGLPSDRFSAERTGGSVSTLTIQRTQQEDSAVYLCASSSSVAPGSTGELFFGEGSRLTVL.